This record concerns one TCR beta chain sequence. At least ten counts were recorded for this clonotype. Its antigen specificity is not known. The germline gene is not matched at one end of the junction; a read error may be the cause. The germline V gene supplies CDR1 MRHNA and CDR2 SNTAGT. Its CDR3 holds 15 amino acids, cysteine through phenylalanine. The kept DNA is CDR3 alone, 45 bases in frame from the first base. This entry comes from a study of T cells after yellow fever vaccination (dated by TCRdb to 2018 to 2020). Broadly, across the study: The SMART-Seq v4 Ultra Low Input RNA kit was used to prepare libraries from fractions with low cell numbers. To follow T-cell clones before and after both primary and booster YFV17D yellow fever vaccination, bulk TCR alpha and beta repertoires underwent longitudinal sequencing. The cohort comprised two healthy male donors, one aged 18 to 29 and one aged 30 to 40 years. Blood samples were taken at several timepoints before and after primary and secondary immunization, and bulk PBMC replicates and cell subsets were isolated. General study outcomes and caveats: A small share of clonotypes was detected in both CD4 and CD8 compartments, with the overlap likely arising from convergent recombination. Computational filtering was needed because FACS-sorted repertoires could contain abundant contaminating clonotypes from the bulk population. Most clones expanded after primary vaccination were re-detected after the booster (approximately 95% of CD4 and roughly 87% of CD8), suggesting broad memory maintenance. Because the study included only a couple of donors, the extent to which the findings can be generalized is limited. The secondary T-cell response was found to be weaker but faster than the primary response, with a peak reached on day 5 rather than on day 15.

According to the study, the label for this sample's treatment or condition signals: live attenuated yellow fever vaccine strain. A standard Ficoll-Paque protocol was used to isolate PBMCs from peripheral blood. CD4 and CD8 T-cell fractions were isolated with Dynabeads CD4 and CD8 positive selection kits. TriZol was used to extract RNA from bulk PBMCs, from CD4 and CD8 fractions, and from dextramer-positive and dextramer-negative fractions. TCR cDNA was synthesized by 5'RACE template switching, which introduced a universal primer site and unique molecular identifiers. Priming for cDNA synthesis came from both the TCR alpha and TCR beta constant segments. Library amplification involved two PCR steps, and the second step added sample barcodes and sequencing adapters. Sequencing of the libraries was done on either Illumina HiSeq 2500 (2x100 bp) or NovaSeq (2x150 bp). Turning to the authors' computational methods: Demultiplexing of reads and collapsing into UMI consensus sequences were performed with MIGEC, and V(D)J alignment was carried out with MiXCR. Vaccine-responding clonotypes were identified with edgeR using replicate PBMC samples, with FDR below 0.01 and a log2 fold change above 5 up to day 15 being required. Each bulk clonotype was labeled CD4 or CD8 based on which sequenced repertoire, CD4 or CD8, contained the clonotype at higher abundance. In-frame beta chains were kept once TCRdb had trimmed the public reads at Q25 with fastp and called clones with MiXCR. Entries that share a CDR3 protein sequence are merged under the most common genes and DNA. The V and J calls here are based on TCRdb, not the publication. The sample table records 60,000 to 75,000 distinct CDR3 sequences; over 6.5% of these occur just once. The top ten clonotypes cover 30% to 45% of the sample.

This chain is built from TRBV6-4 and TRBJ2-3; TRBD2 agrees with 11 junctional bases. This specimen consisted of CD8+ T cells sorted from PBMCs, obtained roughly seven weeks after the first yellow fever vaccination. This TCR was recovered from a man aged 18 to 29 who received the YFV17D yellow fever vaccine. The DNA is TGTGCCAGAAGTGTTAGCGGGGGGGCGACAGATACGCAGTATTTT. Protein translation: CARSVSGGATDTQYF.